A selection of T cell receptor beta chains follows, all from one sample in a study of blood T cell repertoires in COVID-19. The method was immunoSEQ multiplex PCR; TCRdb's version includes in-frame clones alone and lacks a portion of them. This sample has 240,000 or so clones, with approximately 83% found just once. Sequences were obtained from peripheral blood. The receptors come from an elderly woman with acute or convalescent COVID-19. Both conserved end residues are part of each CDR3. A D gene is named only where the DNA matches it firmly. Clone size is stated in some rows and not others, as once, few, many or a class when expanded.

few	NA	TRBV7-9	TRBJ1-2	CASSYDSYGYTF	TGTGCCAGCAGCTACGACAGCTATGGCTACACCTTC
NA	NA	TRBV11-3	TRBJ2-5	CASSLRGAGKETQYF	TGTGCCAGCAGCTTAAGGGGTGCGGGGAAAGAGACCCAGTACTTC
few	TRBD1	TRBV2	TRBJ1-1	CASSGDRGNTEAFF	TGTGCCAGCAGTGGGGACAGGGGAAACACTGAAGCTTTCTTT
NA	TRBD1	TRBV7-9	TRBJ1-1	CASSSLRPRPGTGKGEAFF	TGTGCCAGCAGCTCGCTCCGACCTCGTCCCGGGACAGGGAAGGGTGAAGCTTTCTTT
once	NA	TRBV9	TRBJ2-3	CASSVVPSASGNTDTQYF	TGTGCCAGCAGCGTAGTCCCCTCCGCGTCCGGGAACACAGATACGCAGTATTTT
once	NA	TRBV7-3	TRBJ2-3	CASSLRAGNSDTQYF	TGTGCCAGCAGCTTAAGGGCGGGGAACTCAGATACGCAGTATTTT
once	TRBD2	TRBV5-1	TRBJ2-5	CASSWASGGRETQYF	TGCGCCAGCAGCTGGGCTAGCGGGGGTAGAGAGACCCAGTACTTC
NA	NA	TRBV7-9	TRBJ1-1	CASSLEGQPNHGAFF	TGTGCCAGCAGCTTAGAAGGACAGCCCAACCACGGGGCTTTCTTT
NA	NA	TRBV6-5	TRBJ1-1	CASSYSRAGFTEAFF	TGTGCCAGCAGTTACTCGAGGGCAGGTTTTACTGAAGCTTTCTTT
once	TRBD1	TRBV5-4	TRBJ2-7	CASSPGGTGASYEQYF	TGTGCCAGCAGTCCTGGAGGGACAGGGGCCTCCTACGAGCAGTACTTC
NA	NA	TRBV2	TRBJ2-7	CASSEEGLRYEQYF	TGTGCCAGCAGTGAGGAGGGCCTGAGATACGAGCAGTACTTC
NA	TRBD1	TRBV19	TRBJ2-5	CASSYPGGIETQYF	TGTGCCAGTAGTTATCCAGGGGGCATCGAGACCCAGTACTTC
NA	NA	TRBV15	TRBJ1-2	CATSRDRGGRRGYTF	TGTGCCACCAGCAGAGATCGGGGGGGGAGGAGAGGCTACACCTTC
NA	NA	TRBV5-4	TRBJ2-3	CASSGPTTDTQYF	TGTGCCAGCAGTGGGCCTACCACAGATACGCAGTATTTT
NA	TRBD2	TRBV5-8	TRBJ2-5	CASSLGLAGGHQETQYF	TGTGCCAGCAGCTTGGGACTAGCGGGGGGGCACCAAGAGACCCAGTACTTC
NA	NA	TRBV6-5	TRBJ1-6	CASSLLQGRPPLHF	TGTGCCAGCAGCCTCTTACAGGGAAGGCCACCCCTCCACTTT